The rows below give T cell receptor beta chains drawn from one sample of a study of blood T cells in healthy people across ages. MiXCR, applied by TCRdb to the 5' RACE reads, yields one record per CDR3 protein. The repertoire consists of roughly 900,000 distinct CDR3 sequences, with roughly 48% occurring once and the leading ten covering around 15%. Sequenced input: blood. All receptors come from a man aged 25-45 years in good health. The CDR3 runs from the conserved cysteine through the conserved F or W. The D gene is left open where the match is weak. Not every row has a clone size; where given, it reads once, few, many or a size class.

d_call | clone_size | j_call | v_call | cdr3_nt | cdr3_aa
. | . | TRBJ1-5 | TRBV2 | TGTGCCAGCAGTGAACTCAGACAGTCCAATCAGCCCCAGCATTTT | CASSELRQSNQPQHF
. | . | TRBJ2-7 | TRBV12-3/TRBV12-4 | TGTGCCAGCAGTGACGGCAACGACTACGAGCAGTACTTC | CASSDGNDYEQYF
. | . | TRBJ2-7 | TRBV5-1 | TGCGCCAGCAGCTTGGGGGGAACCGGCGAGCAGTACTTC | CASSLGGTGEQYF
TRBD2 | few | TRBJ2-7 | TRBV6-5 | TGTGCCAGCAGTTATTTTAGCGGGCCCTCCTACGAGCAGTACTTC | CASSYFSGPSYEQYF
. | . | TRBJ2-3 | TRBV29-1 | TGCAGCGTTGAAGGTCTGGAGTACACAGATACGCAGTATTTT | CSVEGLEYTDTQYF
. | . | TRBJ2-4 | TRBV20-1 | TGCAGTGCTAGAGATCCGGGTTCCGAAAACATTCAGTACTTC | CSARDPGSENIQYF
. | . | TRBJ2-1 | TRBV4-2 | TGTGCCAGCAGCCAGGCCGGCCTCGGGCCTGAGCAGTTCTTC | CASSQAGLGPEQFF
TRBD1 | once | TRBJ1-2 | TRBV7-8 | TGTGCCAGCAGCCCCGTCCTGAGGGCAGGGGGTAATTTGCGTGGCTACACCTTC | CASSPVLRAGGNLRGYTF
. | few | TRBJ1-1 | TRBV7-3 | TGTGCCAGCAGCTTAAACCAAGGGATGAACACTGAAGCTTTCTTT | CASSLNQGMNTEAFF
TRBD1 | many | TRBJ2-7 | TRBV10-3 | TGTGCCATCAGGAAGACAGGGGGCGTCTACGAGCAGTACTTC | CAIRKTGGVYEQYF
. | . | TRBJ1-1 | TRBV20-1 | TGCAGTGCCCTCGAGGCGGGGAGGGCTGAAGCTTTCTTT | CSALEAGRAEAFF
. | . | TRBJ2-7 | TRBV29-1 | TGCAGCGTCCGAGGCCAAACAAATAGATACGAGCAGTACTTC | CSVRGQTNRYEQYF
TRBD1 | . | TRBJ2-5 | TRBV10-3 | TGTGCCATCAGTCCGACAGGGTTGGATGAGACCCAGTACTTC | CAISPTGLDETQYF
TRBD1 | . | TRBJ2-7 | TRBV28 | TGTGCCAGCAGTTTACCGACAGGGGAGGACGAGCAGTACTTC | CASSLPTGEDEQYF
TRBD1 | . | TRBJ1-6 | TRBV7-6 | TGTGCCAGCAGCCTGTCCCATCGCGGACAGGGTCGATCACCCCTCCACTTT | CASSLSHRGQGRSPLHF
TRBD2 | . | TRBJ2-7 | TRBV29-1 | TGCAGCGTTGAACAGACTAGCGGGAGATACAATGAGCAGTACTTC | CSVEQTSGRYNEQYF
. | few | TRBJ2-1 | TRBV29-1 | TGCAGCGTTGAAGGCGGGCAGGGCAGGGCCTACAATGAGCAGTTCTTC | CSVEGGQGRAYNEQFF
TRBD2 | many | TRBJ2-7 | TRBV4-3 | TGCGCCAGCAGCCTGGTAGCGGGGGGGGTCGACGAGCAGTACTTC | CASSLVAGGVDEQYF
TRBD1 | . | TRBJ2-7 | TRBV7-9 | TGTGCCAGCAGCTCCTCATGGACAGGGACCTACGAGCAGTACTTC | CASSSSWTGTYEQYF
TRBD1 | many | TRBJ2-1 | TRBV14 | TGTGCCAGCCACGAGACAGGGGCCCCGAATGAGCAGTTCTTC | CASHETGAPNEQFF
. | few | TRBJ2-5 | TRBV20-1 | TGCAGTGCTAGAGATATTACAGTTAACCAAGAGACCCAGTACTTC | CSARDITVNQETQYF
. | . | TRBJ2-2 | TRBV5-1 | TGCGCCAGCATCGATCCAAGCGTTGCGAACACCGGGGAGCTGTTTTTT | CASIDPSVANTGELFF
TRBD2 | few | TRBJ2-7 | TRBV5-1 | TGCGCCAGCAGCCCCCAGACTAGCGGAAGCTCCTACGAGCAGTACTTC | CASSPQTSGSSYEQYF
TRBD2 | . | TRBJ2-3 | TRBV12-3/TRBV12-4 | TGTGCCAGCAGGCAGCGGGGGGCTTGGGCAGATACGCAGTATTTT | CASRQRGAWADTQYF
. | . | TRBJ2-7 | TRBV10-2 | TGCGCCAGCAGTGAGTCGGTCATCTACGAGCAGTACTTC | CASSESVIYEQYF
TRBD2 | . | TRBJ2-7 | TRBV27 | TGTGCCAGCACTCCGGGGGGGCCCTACGAGCAGTACTTC | CASTPGGPYEQYF
. | few | TRBJ2-5 | TRBV28 | TGTGCCAGCAGTTTAAGCTTGTACCAAGAGACCCAGTACTTC | CASSLSLYQETQYF
. | few | TRBJ1-2 | TRBV29-1 | TGCAGCGTTGAAGATCCGAACAGGGATGGCTACACCTTC | CSVEDPNRDGYTF
TRBD2 | . | TRBJ2-3 | TRBV3-1 | TGTGCCAGCAGCCGGACTAGCGGGGCTGTCGGTACGCAGTATTTT | CASSRTSGAVGTQYF
. | . | TRBJ2-7 | TRBV6-2/TRBV6-3 | TGTGCCAGCAGTTTTCGGGGGAACCTTGAGCAGTACTTC | CASSFRGNLEQYF
TRBD2 | . | TRBJ2-7 | TRBV9 | TGTGCCAGCAGCGTAGGGGGAGCGGGGGGCGCCACTTCATCCTACGAGCAGTACTTC | CASSVGGAGGATSSYEQYF
. | . | TRBJ1-1 | TRBV7-2 | TGTGCCAGCAGCCCCTGGGACCGGGGAACGAACACTGAAGCTTTCTTT | CASSPWDRGTNTEAFF
. | . | TRBJ2-1 | TRBV7-2 | TGTGCCAGCAGCTCAGTCACTAGCATCTACAATGAGCAGTTCTTC | CASSSVTSIYNEQFF
. | . | TRBJ1-6 | TRBV3-1 | TGTGCCAGCGGGGGGGGGTTCGAAAACTCCTATAATTCACCCCTCCACTTT | CASGGGFENSYNSPLHF
TRBD1 | . | TRBJ2-3 | TRBV24-1 | TGTGCCACCAGTGACACGCGTACAGGGGGAAGCATAGATACGCAGTATTTT | CATSDTRTGGSIDTQYF